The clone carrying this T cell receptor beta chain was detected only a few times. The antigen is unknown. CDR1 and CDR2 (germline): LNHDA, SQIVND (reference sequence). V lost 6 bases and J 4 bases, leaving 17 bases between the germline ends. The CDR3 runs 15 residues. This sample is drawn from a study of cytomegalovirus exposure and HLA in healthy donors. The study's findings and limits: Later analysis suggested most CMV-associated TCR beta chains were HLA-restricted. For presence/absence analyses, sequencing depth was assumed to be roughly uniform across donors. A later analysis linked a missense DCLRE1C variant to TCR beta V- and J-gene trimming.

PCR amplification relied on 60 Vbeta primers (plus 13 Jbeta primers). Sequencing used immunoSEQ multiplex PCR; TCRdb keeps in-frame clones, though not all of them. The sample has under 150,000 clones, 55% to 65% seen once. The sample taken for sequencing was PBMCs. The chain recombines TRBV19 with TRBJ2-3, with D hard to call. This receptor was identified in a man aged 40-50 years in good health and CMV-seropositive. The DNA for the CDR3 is TGTGCCAGTAGCAATGAGCCATACCGGGCAGATACGCAGTATTTT. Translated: CASSNEPYRADTQYF.